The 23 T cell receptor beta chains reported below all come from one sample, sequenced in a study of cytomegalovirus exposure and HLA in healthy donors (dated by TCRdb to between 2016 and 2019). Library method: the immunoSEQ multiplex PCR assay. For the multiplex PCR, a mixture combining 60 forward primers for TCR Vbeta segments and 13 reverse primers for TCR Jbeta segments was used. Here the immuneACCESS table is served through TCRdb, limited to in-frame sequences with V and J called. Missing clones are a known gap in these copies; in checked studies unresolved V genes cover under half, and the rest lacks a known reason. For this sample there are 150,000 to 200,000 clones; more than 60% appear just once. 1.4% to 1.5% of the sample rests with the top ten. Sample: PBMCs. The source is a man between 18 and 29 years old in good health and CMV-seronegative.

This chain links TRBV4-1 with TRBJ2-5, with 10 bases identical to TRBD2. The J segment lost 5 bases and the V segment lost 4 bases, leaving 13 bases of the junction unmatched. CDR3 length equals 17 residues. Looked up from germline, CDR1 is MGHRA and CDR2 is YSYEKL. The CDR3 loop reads CASSPVSGGASPETQYF. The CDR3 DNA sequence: TGCGCCAGCAGCCCCGTCAGCGGGGGGGCCTCTCCGGAGACCCAGTACTTC.

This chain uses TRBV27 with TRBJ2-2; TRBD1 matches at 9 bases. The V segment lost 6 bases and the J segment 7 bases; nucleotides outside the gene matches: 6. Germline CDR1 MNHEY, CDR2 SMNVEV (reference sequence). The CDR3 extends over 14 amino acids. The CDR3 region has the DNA TGTGCCAGCAGAAACAGGGGGCAGTACGGGGAGCTGTTTTTT. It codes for CASRNRGQYGELFF.

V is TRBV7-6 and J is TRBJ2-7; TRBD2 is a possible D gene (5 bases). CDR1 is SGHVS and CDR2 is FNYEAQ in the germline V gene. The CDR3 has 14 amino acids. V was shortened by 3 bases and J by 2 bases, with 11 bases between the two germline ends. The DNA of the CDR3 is TGTGCCAGCAGCTTGTACGGGGTGACCTACGAGCAGTACTTC. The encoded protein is CASSLYGVTYEQYF. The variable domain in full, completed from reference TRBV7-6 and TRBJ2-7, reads GAGVSQSPRYKVTKRGQDVALRCDPISGHVSLYWYRQALGQGPEFLTYFNYEAQQDKSGLPNDRFSAERPEGSISTLTIQRTEQRDSAMYRCASSLYGVTYEQYFGPGTRLTVT.

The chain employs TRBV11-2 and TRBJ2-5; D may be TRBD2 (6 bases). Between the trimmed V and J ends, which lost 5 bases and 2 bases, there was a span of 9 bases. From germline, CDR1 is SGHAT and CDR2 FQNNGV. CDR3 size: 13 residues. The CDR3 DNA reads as TGTGCCAGCAGCCGGGACTCACAAGAGACCCAGTACTTC. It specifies CASSRDSQETQYF.

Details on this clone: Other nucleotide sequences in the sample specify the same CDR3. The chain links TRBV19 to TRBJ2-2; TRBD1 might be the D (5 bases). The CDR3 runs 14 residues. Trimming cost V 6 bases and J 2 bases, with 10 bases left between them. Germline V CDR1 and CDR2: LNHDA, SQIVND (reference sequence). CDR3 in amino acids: CASSGQGNTGELFF. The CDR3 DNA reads TGTGCCAGTAGCGGGCAGGGTAACACCGGGGAGCTGTTTTTT.

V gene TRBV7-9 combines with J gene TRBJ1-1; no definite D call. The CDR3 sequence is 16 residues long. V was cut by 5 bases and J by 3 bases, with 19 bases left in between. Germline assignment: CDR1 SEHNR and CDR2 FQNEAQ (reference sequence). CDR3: CASSPWVPRRDTEAFF. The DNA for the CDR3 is TGTGCCAGCAGCCCCTGGGTACCCCGGAGGGACACTGAAGCTTTCTTT.

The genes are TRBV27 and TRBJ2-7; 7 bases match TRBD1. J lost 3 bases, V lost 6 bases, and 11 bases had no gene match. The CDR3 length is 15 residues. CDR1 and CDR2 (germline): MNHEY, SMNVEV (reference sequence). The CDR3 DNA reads TGTGCCAGCAGCGACACCAGGGGGTCGAACTACGAGCAGTACTTC. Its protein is CASSDTRGSNYEQYF.

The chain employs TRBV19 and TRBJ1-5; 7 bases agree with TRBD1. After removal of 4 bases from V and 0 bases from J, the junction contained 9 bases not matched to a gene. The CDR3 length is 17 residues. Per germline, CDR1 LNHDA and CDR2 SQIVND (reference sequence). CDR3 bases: TGTGCCAGTAGTACCCCGGGACAGCCATATAGCAATCAGCCCCAGCATTTT. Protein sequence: CASSTPGQPYSNQPQHF.

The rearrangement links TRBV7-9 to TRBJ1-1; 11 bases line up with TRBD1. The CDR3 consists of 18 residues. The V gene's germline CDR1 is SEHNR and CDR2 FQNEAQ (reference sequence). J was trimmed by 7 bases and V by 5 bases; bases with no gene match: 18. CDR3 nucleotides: TGTGCCAGCAGCCCTATTGGGAACAGGGACAGGGGGGGGATTGAAGCTTTCTTT. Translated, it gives CASSPIGNRDRGGIEAFF.

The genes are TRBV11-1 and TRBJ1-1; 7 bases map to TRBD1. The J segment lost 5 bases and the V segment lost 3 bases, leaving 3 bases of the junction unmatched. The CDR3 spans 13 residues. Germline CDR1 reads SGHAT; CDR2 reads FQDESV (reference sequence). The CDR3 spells CASSLQGDTEAFF. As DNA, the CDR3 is TGTGCCAGCAGCTTGCAGGGGGATACTGAAGCTTTCTTT. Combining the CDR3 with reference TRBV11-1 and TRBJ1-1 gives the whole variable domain EAEVAQSPRYKITEKSQAVAFWCDPISGHATLYWYRQILGQGPELLVQFQDESVVDDSQLPKDRFSAERLKGVDSTLKIQPAELGDSAMYLCASSLQGDTEAFFGQGTRLTVV.

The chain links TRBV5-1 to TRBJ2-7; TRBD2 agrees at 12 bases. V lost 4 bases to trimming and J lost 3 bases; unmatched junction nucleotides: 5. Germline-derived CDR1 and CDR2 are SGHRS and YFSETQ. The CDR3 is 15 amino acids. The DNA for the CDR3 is TGCGCCAGCAGCCAAGTACTAGCGGGGGGCTACGAGCAGTACTTC. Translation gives CASSQVLAGGYEQYF. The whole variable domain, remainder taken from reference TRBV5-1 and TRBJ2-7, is KAGVTQTPRYLIKTRGQQVTLSCSPISGHRSVSWYQQTPGQGLQFLFEYFSETQRNKGNFPGRFSGRQFSNSRSEMNVSTLELGDSALYLCASSQVLAGGYEQYFGPGTRLTVT.

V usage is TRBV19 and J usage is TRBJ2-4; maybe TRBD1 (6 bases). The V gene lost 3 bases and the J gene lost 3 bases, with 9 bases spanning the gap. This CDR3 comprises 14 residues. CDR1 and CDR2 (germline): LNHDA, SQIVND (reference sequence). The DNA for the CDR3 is TGTGCCAGTAGTATTGGACAGAACAAAAACATTCAGTACTTC. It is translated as CASSIGQNKNIQYF.

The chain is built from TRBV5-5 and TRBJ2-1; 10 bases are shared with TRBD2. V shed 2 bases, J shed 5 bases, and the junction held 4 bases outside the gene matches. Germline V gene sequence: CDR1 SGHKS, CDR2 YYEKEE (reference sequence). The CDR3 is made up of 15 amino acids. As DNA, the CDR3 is TGTGCCAGCAGCTTCAGCGGGAGGGCCCACAATGAGCAGTTCTTC. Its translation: CASSFSGRAHNEQFF.

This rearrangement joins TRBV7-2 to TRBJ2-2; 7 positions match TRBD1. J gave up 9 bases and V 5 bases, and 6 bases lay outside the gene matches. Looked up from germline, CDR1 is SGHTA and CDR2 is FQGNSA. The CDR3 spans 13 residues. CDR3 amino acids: CASSNNRGRELFF. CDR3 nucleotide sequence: TGTGCCAGCAGCAACAACAGGGGCCGGGAGCTGTTTTTT.

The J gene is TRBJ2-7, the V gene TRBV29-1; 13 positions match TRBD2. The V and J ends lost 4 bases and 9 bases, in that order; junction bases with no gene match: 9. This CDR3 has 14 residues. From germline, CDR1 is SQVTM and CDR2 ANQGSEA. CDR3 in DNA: TGCAGCGTTGTGACGACTAGCGGGGGGTTATGGCAGTACTTC. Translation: CSVVTTSGGLWQYF.

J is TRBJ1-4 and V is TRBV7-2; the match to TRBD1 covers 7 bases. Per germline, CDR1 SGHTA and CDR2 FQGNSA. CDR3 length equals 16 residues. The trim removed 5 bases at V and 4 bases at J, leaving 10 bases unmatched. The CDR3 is CASSMEGGHSNEKLFF. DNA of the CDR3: TGTGCCAGCAGCATGGAAGGGGGCCACAGTAATGAAAAACTGTTTTTT.

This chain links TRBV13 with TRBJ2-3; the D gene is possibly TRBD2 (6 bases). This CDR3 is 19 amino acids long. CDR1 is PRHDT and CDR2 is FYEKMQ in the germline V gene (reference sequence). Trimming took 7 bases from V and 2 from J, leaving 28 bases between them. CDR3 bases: TGTGCCAGCAACAAGGAGAGACCGATCCCTTTAGCGGACACAGATACGCAGTATTTT. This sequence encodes CASNKERPIPLADTDTQYF.

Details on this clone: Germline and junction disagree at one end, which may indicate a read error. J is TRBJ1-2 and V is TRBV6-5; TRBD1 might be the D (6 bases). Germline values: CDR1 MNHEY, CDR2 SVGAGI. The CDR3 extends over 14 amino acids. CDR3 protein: CATRAWGLGDGYPF. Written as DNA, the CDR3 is TGTGCCACTCGGGCGTGGGGGCTAGGTGATGGCTACCCCTTC.

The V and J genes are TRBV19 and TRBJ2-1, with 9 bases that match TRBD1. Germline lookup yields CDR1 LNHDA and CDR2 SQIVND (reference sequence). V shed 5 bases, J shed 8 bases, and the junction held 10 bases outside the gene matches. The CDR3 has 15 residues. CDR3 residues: CASSHLRTGVHEQFF. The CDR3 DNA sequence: TGTGCCAGTAGTCACCTCAGGACAGGGGTCCATGAGCAGTTCTTC.

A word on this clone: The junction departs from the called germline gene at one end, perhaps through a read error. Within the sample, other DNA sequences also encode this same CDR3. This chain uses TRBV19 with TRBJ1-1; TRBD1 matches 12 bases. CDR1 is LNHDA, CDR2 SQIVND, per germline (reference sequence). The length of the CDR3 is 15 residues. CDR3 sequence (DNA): TGCGCCAGTAGTCGGGGACAGGGGGCTATCCTTGAAGCTTTCTTT. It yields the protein CASSRGQGAILEAFF.

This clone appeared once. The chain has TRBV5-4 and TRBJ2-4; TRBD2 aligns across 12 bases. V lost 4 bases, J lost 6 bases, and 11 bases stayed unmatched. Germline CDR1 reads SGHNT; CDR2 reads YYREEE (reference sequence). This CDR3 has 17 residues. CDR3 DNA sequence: TGTGCCAGCAGCGGGCGGACTAGCGGGGCTACGGGAAACATTCAGTACTTC. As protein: CASSGRTSGATGNIQYF.

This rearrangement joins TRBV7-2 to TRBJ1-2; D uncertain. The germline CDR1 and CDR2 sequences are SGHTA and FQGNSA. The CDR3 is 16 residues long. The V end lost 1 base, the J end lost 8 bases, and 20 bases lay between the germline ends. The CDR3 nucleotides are TGTGCCAGCAGCTTAGGGAGAAGGTCCCCTATCGAGGGCTACACCTTC. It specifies CASSLGRRSPIEGYTF.

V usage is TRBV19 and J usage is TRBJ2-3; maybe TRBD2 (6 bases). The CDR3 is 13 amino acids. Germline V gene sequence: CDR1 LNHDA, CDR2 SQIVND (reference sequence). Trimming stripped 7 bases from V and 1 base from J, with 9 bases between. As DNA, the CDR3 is TGTGCCAGTAATCCGGGAGGCACAGATACGCAGTATTTT. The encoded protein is CASNPGGTDTQYF.